The source of this TCR beta chain is a study of T cells in Graves' hyperthyroidism and ophthalmopathy. From germline, CDR1 is LNHDA and CDR2 SQIVND (reference sequence). CDR3 length: 14 residues. Between the trimmed V and J ends, which lost 7 bases and 1 base, there was a span of 11 bases. This clonotype turned up a few times. As yet, its antigen is unknown. Researchers amplified the TCR beta CDR3 regions from RNA transcripts. Primed by the HTBI set, a first-round RT-PCR was run on the TCR CDR3. TCRdb re-derived calls from the multiplex PCR reads in MiXCR, one entry per CDR3 protein. The sample lists roughly 300,000 distinct CDR3 sequences, approximately 15% seen once, with around 23% in the top ten. Study findings and constraints: The model predicted ophthalmopathy a median roughly six months before onset.

The TCR sequence derives from a woman aged 25 to 45 with Graves' hyperthyroidism. V and J are TRBV19 and TRBJ1-5; D possibly corresponds to TRBD1 (5 bases). The material sequenced was blood. The CDR3 region is CASKLQESNQPQHF. In DNA, the CDR3 is TGTGCCAGTAAACTACAGGAAAGCAATCAGCCCCAGCATTTT. Combining the CDR3 with reference TRBV19 and TRBJ1-5 gives the whole variable domain DGGITQSPKYLFRKEGQNVTLSCEQNLNHDAMYWYRQDPGQGLRLIYYSQIVNDFQKGDIAEGYSVSREKKESFPLTVTSAQKNPTAFYLCASKLQESNQPQHFGDGTRLSIL.